This TCR beta chain emerged from a study of blood T cell repertoires in COVID-19. Study overall: From the United States, Italy and Spain came samples of acute and convalescent COVID-19. PBMCs, B-cell-depleted T cells, or T cells provided the cDNA or gDNA that made up the material.

In the study's own analysis: Reference gene primer amplification gave nucleated cell count estimates. Repertoires were generated with immunoSEQ multiplex PCR, while TCRdb's copy carries only in-frame clones and drops some. V and J calls and clone size follow that table, whereas D and trimming were derived from the DNA. The repertoire includes roughly 320,000 clones, more than 85% of them detected once, and 1% to 1.5% sits in the top ten. V lost 5 bases and J lost 3; bases outside the gene matches: 17. Germline-derived CDR1 and CDR2 are SGHVS and FQNEAQ. The CDR3 sequence is 18 residues long. The sequence was obtained from an older man with acute or convalescent COVID-19. The chain combines TRBV7-8 with TRBJ1-1; TRBD1 matches 8 bases. The sequencing input was peripheral blood. The CDR3 DNA sequence: TGTGCCAGCAGCCTCACCCAAGGCCCGGGACAGGAGTACACTGAAGCTTTCTTT. Protein: CASSLTQGPGQEYTEAFF.